This T cell receptor (beta chain) appears in the sequencing data of a study of CD8 T cells in Susac syndrome (dated by TCRdb to between 2018 and 2020). In the study overall: Repertoire sequencing was used to test whether CD8+ T cell activation and differentiation in Susac syndrome was antigen driven.

This clonotype has more than one count but fewer than ten. Its target antigen remains unknown. Within one base of it there is no much larger clone, and no base qualities were kept. Peripheral blood CD8+ and CD4+ T cells from healthy donors, Susac syndrome patients and multiple sclerosis patients were profiled by high-throughput TCR beta sequencing. Multiple sclerosis controls were treatment-naive patients with stable or active relapsing-remitting disease fulfilling revised McDonald criteria. Bulk CD8+ and CD4+ T cells were purified by magnetic negative isolation, whereas CD8+ TEMRA cells were enriched by FACS. Blood was collected in EDTA tubes and processed within 24 hours, with PBMCs isolated through density gradient centrifugation. PBMCs intended for TCR sequencing were cryopreserved in liquid nitrogen and thawed later in a water bath at 37 degrees C. Purity of sorted or isolated CD4+, CD8+ and CD8+ TEMRA cells was at least 90%.

The paper's findings and limits, for the study overall: The study acknowledged that relatively few individuals were included in the TCR sequencing and HLA analysis.

RNA was extracted with the RNeasy kit and roughly 0.45 to 1 ug was reverse transcribed using random hexamers. The immunoSEQ multiplex PCR assay, covering 54 Vbeta and 13 Jbeta segments, was used to amplify TCR beta CDR3 regions. PCR amplification bias was corrected by using a synthetic template baseline for primer optimization and computational correction. Regarding the original processing steps: Reads were annotated to V, D and J genes according to IMGT and were analyzed with immunoSEQ Analyzer, with only productive sequences retained. To calculate clonality, Shannon entropy was normalized by log2 of the number of productive unique sequences and then subtracted from one. Public and private clones were assessed among the 100 most prevalent clones of each patient and control. A clone was defined as Susac-specific if it was absent from the healthy and MS cohorts, from over 1,000 published viral clones and from other ImmuneACCESS disease sequences. TCRdb applied fastp at Q25 and MiXCR to the public reads, then kept only in-frame beta chains. Every distinct CDR3 protein forms one entry, paired with its most common genes and DNA. The V and J calls come from TCRdb's annotation, not from the publication. The sample table shows about 180,000 distinct CDR3 sequences, and roughly 92% are seen once. The top ten hold roughly 0.094% of the sample.

CDR1 and CDR2, per the germline V gene, are SQVTM and ANQGSEA. The CDR3 holds 12 amino acids from the cysteine to the phenylalanine. The CDR3 DNA has 36 bases and is translated from base 1. V trim: 7 bases; J trim: 4 bases; unmatched bases: 7. The origin of this receptor is a human donor with multiple sclerosis. The sequenced material came from CD4+ T cells from PBMCs. Recombination connected TRBV29-1 to TRBJ2-7, with 7 bases in between that match TRBD2. In nucleotides, the sequence is TGCAGCGGAGGTGAGGGAGGGTACGAGCAGTACTTC. Its protein is CSGGEGGYEQYF.